The source of this TCR beta chain is a study of blood T cell repertoires in COVID-19. CDR3 length: 14 residues. Germline V CDR1 and CDR2: SGHAT, FQNNGV. Trimming removed 6 bases at V and 4 bases at J, with 10 bases between. Clones were read by immunoSEQ multiplex PCR, and TCRdb kept only the in-frame ones, dropping some. The sample comprises 100,000 to 150,000 clones, around nine tenths of which are singletons, and about an eighth rests with the top ten. Patients at the Seattle site were enrolled during active infection and followed longitudinally. The receptor's source is a woman between 65 and 79 years old with COVID-19, enrolled during active disease. This sequence joins TRBV11-2 and TRBJ2-6; possibly TRBD1 for D (5 bases). The sequenced sample was peripheral blood. This CDR3 is CASRYRQGANVLTF. The CDR3 nucleotides read TGTGCCAGCAGATATAGACAGGGGGCCAACGTCCTGACTTTC.